The present entry profiles one T cell receptor (beta chain) with its context. What it recognizes is unknown. The authors ran a second PCR of roughly 7 to 11 cycles using a sample-barcoded 5' primer and a J-beta primer mix. MiXCR, run by TCRdb on the 5' RACE reads, gives a single entry per CDR3 protein. The sample lists roughly 2 million distinct CDR3 sequences; approximately 50% were seen once. This sample was included in a study of blood T cells in healthy people across ages. Across the whole study: Researchers report that template switching captured about one barcoded beta molecule per two T cells. General observations from the study: Reliance upon unsorted PBMCs precluded definitive naive versus antigen-experienced comparison. Long-lived donors carried more naive CD4+ cells and greater diversity than aged donors.

Samples each yielded at least 5.5 micrograms of total RNA. Sequencing used blood. The receptor comes from a middle-aged woman in good health.

The CDR3 region has the DNA TGTGCCAGCAGCTGCCGCTATCAGCCCCAGCATTTT. Its translation is CASSCRYQPQHF. The chain joins TRBV12-3 or TRBV12-4 to TRBJ1-5; D gene unclear. The V end lost 6 bases, the J end lost 5 bases, and 8 bases lay between the germline ends. The CDR3 runs to 12 residues.